Below, one TCR beta chain is given with its context. Its antigen is undetermined. This entry comes from a study of OX40 agonist ivuxolimab in advanced cancers. Whole-study context: Patients were infused with ivuxolimab every 2 weeks at 0.01 to 10 mg/kg. Dose-escalation cases comprised hepatocellular carcinoma, melanoma, renal cell or head and neck cancer.

General observations from the study: Expanded clones tended on average to be more numerous among CD8+ T cells than CD4+. Some of the lowest clonal expansion was seen in partial responders at 0.1-3.0 mg/kg.

Profiled with immunoSEQ multiplex PCR; TCRdb holds only in-frame clones, not every one. Here the sample spans about 59,000 clones, 87% being singletons. This material consisted of CD4+ or CD8+ T cells sorted from blood, taken in a trial of the OX40 agonist ivuxolimab. The TCR sequence derives from an adult with an advanced solid tumor such as melanoma, head and neck, liver or kidney cancer.

The CDR3 is CASSTRDRRGLGEKLFF. The CDR3 DNA is TGTGCCAGCAGCACCCGGGACAGGCGCGGCCTGGGGGAAAAACTGTTTTTT. This chain joins TRBV13 and TRBJ1-4, with 8 bases matching TRBD1. Per germline, CDR1 PRHDT and CDR2 FYEKMQ (reference sequence). With 5 bases clipped from V and 8 bases from J, the junction kept 16 bases outside the gene matches. The CDR3 consists of 17 residues.